These 16 T cell receptor beta chains originate from one sample sequenced in a study of post-analysis software for immune sequencing data. Overall study findings and caveats: Among about 5 TRBV segments more frequent in patients than controls were TRBV5-6, TRBV5-1 and TRBV20-1.

These receptors have no known antigen. TCR beta libraries were prepared from cDNA with unique molecular identifiers. TCRdb redid the calling of the PCR reads with MiXCR, one entry per CDR3 protein. This sample has about 540,000 distinct CDR3 sequences, with around a third found just once. The source material was blood. The receptors derive from a girl under 18 with multiple sclerosis.

To note about this clonotype: Possible read error: a much larger clone is one base away. This chain joins TRBV6-4 and TRBJ2-3, with D possibly being TRBD2 (5 bases). The V gene's germline CDR1 is MRHNA and CDR2 SNTAGT. The CDR3 runs to 14 residues. The CDR3 DNA follows: TGTGCCTGCAGTGACGACGGGGACACAGATACGCAGTATTTT. Amino acid sequence: CACSDDGDTDTQYF.

CDR3 in DNA: TGCAGTGCTAGAGATAGGGCGAGGGACCCCACAGATACGCAGTATTTT. Protein product: CSARDRARDPTDTQYF. The V and J genes are TRBV20-1 and TRBJ2-3; D may be TRBD1 or TRBD2 (5 bases each). Trimming stripped 0 bases from V and 2 bases from J, with 15 bases between. There are 16 residues in the CDR3. The germline gives CDR1 DFQATT, CDR2 SNEGSKA (reference sequence).

This clonotype came up a few times. J is TRBJ1-1 and V is TRBV5-1, with no clear D. Germline V CDR1 and CDR2: SGHRS, YFSETQ. Trimming shortened V by 4 bases and J by 4 bases, and 17 bases separated the two germline ends. This CDR3 contains 15 residues. CDR3 coding DNA: TGCGCCAGCAGCCAAGAGGGCCGAACTGCCACTGAAGCTTTCTTT. It codes for CASSQEGRTATEAFF.

This clonotype was seen a single time. The chain has TRBV20-1 and TRBJ2-7; 7 positions agree with TRBD2. After removal of 5 bases from V and 0 bases from J, the junction contained 4 bases not matched to a gene. This CDR3 is built from 13 residues. The germline CDR1 and CDR2 sequences are DFQATT and SNEGSKA (reference sequence). The CDR3 sequence: CSAGRGISYEQYF. CDR3 DNA sequence: TGCAGTGCTGGGCGGGGGATCTCCTACGAGCAGTACTTC.

The rearrangement uses TRBV6-1 and TRBJ2-5; D unclear. Trimming removed 1 base at V and 7 bases at J, with 13 bases between. Looked up from germline, CDR1 is MNHNS and CDR2 is SASEGT. CDR3 length equals 14 residues. CDR3 residues: CASSEGTRSGTQYF. The CDR3 region has the DNA TGTGCCAGCAGTGAAGGGACCAGGTCAGGGACCCAGTACTTC.

This clonotype has only a few counts. This chain connects TRBV7-9 to TRBJ2-3, with TRBD1 as a possible D gene (5 bases). V lost 0 bases to trimming and J lost 4 bases, with 11 bases between them. Germline values: CDR1 SEHNR, CDR2 FQNEAQ (reference sequence). This CDR3 is built from 15 residues. CDR3 nucleotides: TGTGCCAGCAGCTTAGCCTCTCCAGGGTCAGATACGCAGTATTTT. Its translation: CASSLASPGSDTQYF.

The CDR3 spells CSAREYGRGSSYGYTF. Written as DNA, the CDR3 is TGCAGTGCTAGAGAATATGGTAGAGGATCTTCCTATGGCTACACCTTC. The chain links TRBV20-1 to TRBJ1-2; D uncertain. V was pared by 0 bases and J by 4 bases, with 18 bases between. CDR1 is DFQATT and CDR2 is SNEGSKA in the germline V gene (reference sequence). This CDR3 is built from 16 residues.

V gene TRBV27 combines with J gene TRBJ2-7, with a possible D match to TRBD1 (6 bases). Trimming cost V 3 bases and J 6 bases, with 12 bases left between them. The CDR3 consists of 13 residues. The V gene's germline CDR1 is MNHEY and CDR2 SMNVEV (reference sequence). CDR3 bases: TGTGCCAGCAGTTTTCAGGGGTCAGGCGAGCAGTACTTC. Translating gives CASSFQGSGEQYF.

This clonotype was seen ten or more times. The chain employs TRBV10-3 and TRBJ1-4; D might be TRBD1 (5 bases). Trimming took 4 bases from V and 6 from J, leaving 15 bases between them. Per the germline V gene, CDR1 is ENHRY and CDR2 is SYGVKD. The CDR3 length is 15 residues. CDR3 coding DNA: TGTGCCATCAGTGGGGAGCAGGGTGAAGATGAAAAACTGTTTTTT. Protein: CAISGEQGEDEKLFF.

There are a few counts of this clonotype. V usage is TRBV7-9 and J usage is TRBJ2-5, with 7 bases identical to TRBD1. This CDR3 spans 15 amino acids. Germline CDR1 SEHNR, CDR2 FQNEAQ (reference sequence). Germline trimming cut 5 bases from V and 2 bases from J; bases unmatched to any gene: 8. CDR3 nucleotide sequence: TGTGCCAGCAGCCCCGGGGACAGCATACAAGAGACCCAGTACTTC. It translates to CASSPGDSIQETQYF. Full variable domain (remainder filled in from reference TRBV7-9 and TRBJ2-5): DTGVSQNPRHKITKRGQNVTFRCDPISEHNRLYWYRQTLGQGPEFLTYFQNEAQLEKSRLLSDRFSAERPKGSFSTLEIQRTEQGDSAMYLCASSPGDSIQETQYFGPGTRLLVL.

This clonotype was counted a few times. The chain uses TRBV6-5 and TRBJ1-6, with D possibly being TRBD1 (5 bases). The germline gives CDR1 MNHEY, CDR2 SVGAGI. The V end was cut by 8 bases, the J end by 7 bases, with 15 bases between. The CDR3 is 14 amino acids. The CDR3 reads CASGRDGINSPLHF. CDR3 DNA: TGTGCCAGCGGAAGGGACGGAATAAATTCACCCCTCCACTTT.

This clonotype was counted only a few times. The chain joins TRBV20-1 to TRBJ2-3; the D is unclear. Germline CDR1 DFQATT, CDR2 SNEGSKA (reference sequence). This CDR3 spans 15 amino acids. Trimming removed 1 base from V and 2 bases from J, with 13 bases in between. The CDR3 spells CSARGVWQVTDTQYF. In nucleotides, the CDR3 is TGCAGTGCTAGAGGGGTTTGGCAAGTCACAGATACGCAGTATTTT.

The chain uses TRBV28 and TRBJ2-3, with D unclear. Germline-derived CDR1 and CDR2 are MDHEN and SYDVKM. V shed 3 bases and J shed 4 bases, with 26 bases lying between them. The CDR3 contains 19 residues. In nucleotides, the CDR3 is TGTGCCAGCAGTTTTTTTATGACTTTGGTGCCCCTACAGCCAGATACGCAGTATTTT. It is translated as CASSFFMTLVPLQPDTQYF.

This sequence joins TRBV2 and TRBJ2-1; D is undetermined. This CDR3 spans 13 amino acids. Germline V CDR1 and CDR2: SNHLY, FYNNEI. The V end was cut by 9 bases, the J end by 3 bases, with 12 bases between. The CDR3 DNA sequence: TGTGCCAGTAAGCCTATGGGCTACAATGAGCAGTTCTTC. Encoded protein: CASKPMGYNEQFF. Supplemented by reference TRBV2 and TRBJ2-1, the full variable domain reads EPEVTQTPSHQVTQMGQEVILRCVPISNHLYFYWYRQILGQKVEFLVSFYNNEISEKSEIFDDQFSVERPDGSNFTLKIRSTKLEDSAMYFCASKPMGYNEQFFGPGTRLTVL.

This clonotype was found a few times. This sequence joins TRBV7-6 and TRBJ2-3; 7 positions match TRBD2. The junction had 8 bases not matched to a gene; V was cut back by 4 bases and J by 1 base. The length of the CDR3 is 16 residues. Germline V gene lookup returns CDR1 SGHVS and CDR2 FNYEAQ. The CDR3 loop is CASSSPGGRRTDTQYF. CDR3 DNA sequence: TGTGCCAGCAGCTCCCCCGGGGGGAGACGCACAGATACGCAGTATTTT.

The rearrangement links TRBV6-2 or TRBV6-3 to TRBJ2-4, with 8 bases matching TRBD2. The end of the DNA fits TRBJ2-5 better, so the J call may be wrong. Germline V gene lookup returns CDR1 MNHEY and CDR2 SVGEGT. The length of the CDR3 is 17 residues. The CDR3 sequence: CASSVPLGGGTKETQYF. The DNA for the CDR3 is TGTGCCAGCAGTGTCCCACTTGGCGGGGGGACTAAAGAGACCCAGTACTTC.